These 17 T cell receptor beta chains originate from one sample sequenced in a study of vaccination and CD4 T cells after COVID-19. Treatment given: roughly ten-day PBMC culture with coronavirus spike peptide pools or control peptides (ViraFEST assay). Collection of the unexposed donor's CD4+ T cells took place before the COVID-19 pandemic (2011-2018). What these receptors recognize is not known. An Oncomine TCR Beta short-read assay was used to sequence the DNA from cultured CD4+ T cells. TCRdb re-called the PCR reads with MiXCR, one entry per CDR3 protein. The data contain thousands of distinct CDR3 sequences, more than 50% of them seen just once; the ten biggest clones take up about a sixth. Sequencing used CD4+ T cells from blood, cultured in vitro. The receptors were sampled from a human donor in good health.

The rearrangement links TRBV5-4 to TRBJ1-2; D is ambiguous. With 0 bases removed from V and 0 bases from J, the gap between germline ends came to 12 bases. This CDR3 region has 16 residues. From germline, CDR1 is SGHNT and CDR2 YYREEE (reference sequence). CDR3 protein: CASSLDGGPTNYGYTF. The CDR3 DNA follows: TGTGCCAGCAGCTTGGACGGTGGGCCGACTAACTATGGCTACACCTTC.

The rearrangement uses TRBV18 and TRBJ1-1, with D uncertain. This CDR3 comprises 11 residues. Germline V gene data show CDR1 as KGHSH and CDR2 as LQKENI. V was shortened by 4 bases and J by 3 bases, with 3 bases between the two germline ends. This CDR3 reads CASSQDTEAFF. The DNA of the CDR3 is TGTGCCAGCTCACAGGACACTGAAGCTTTCTTT.

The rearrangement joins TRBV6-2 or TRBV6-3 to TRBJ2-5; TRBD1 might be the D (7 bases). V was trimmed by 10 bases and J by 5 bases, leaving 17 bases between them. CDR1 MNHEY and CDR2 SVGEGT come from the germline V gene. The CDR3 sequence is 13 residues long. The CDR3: CATGGTLRETQYF. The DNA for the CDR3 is TGTGCCACAGGGGGGACATTGCGGGAGACCCAGTACTTC.

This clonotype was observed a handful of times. CDR3 sequence (DNA): TGCGCCAGCAGCTCGGACAGACTCTCCTACGAGCAGTACTTC. Amino acids: CASSSDRLSYEQYF. The rearrangement joins TRBV5-1 to TRBJ2-7; perhaps TRBD1 as D (6 bases). V dropped 3 bases and J dropped 0 bases, with 10 bases sitting between them. CDR1 and CDR2 from the germline V gene are SGHRS and YFSETQ. This CDR3 contains 14 residues.

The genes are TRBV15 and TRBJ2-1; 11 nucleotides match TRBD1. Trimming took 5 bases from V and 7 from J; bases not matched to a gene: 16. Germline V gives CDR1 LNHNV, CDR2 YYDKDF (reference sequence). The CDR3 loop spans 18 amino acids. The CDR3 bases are TGTGCCACCAGCCGAGGGGGCATTTGGACAGGGGGCCTGAATGAGCAGTTCTTC. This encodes CATSRGGIWTGGLNEQFF.

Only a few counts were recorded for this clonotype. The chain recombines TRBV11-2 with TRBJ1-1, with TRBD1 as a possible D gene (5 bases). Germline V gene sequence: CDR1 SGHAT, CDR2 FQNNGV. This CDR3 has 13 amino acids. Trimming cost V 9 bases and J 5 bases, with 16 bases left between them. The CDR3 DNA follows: TGTGCCAGTGGATGGGGGGTGGTAACTGAAGCTTTCTTT. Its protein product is CASGWGVVTEAFF.

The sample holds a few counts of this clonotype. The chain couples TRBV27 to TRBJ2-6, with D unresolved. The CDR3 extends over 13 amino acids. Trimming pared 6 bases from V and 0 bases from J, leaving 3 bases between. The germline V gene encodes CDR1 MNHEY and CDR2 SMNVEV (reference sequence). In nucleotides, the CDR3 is TGTGCCAGCAGGCTCTCTGGGGCCAACGTCCTGACTTTC. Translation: CASRLSGANVLTF.

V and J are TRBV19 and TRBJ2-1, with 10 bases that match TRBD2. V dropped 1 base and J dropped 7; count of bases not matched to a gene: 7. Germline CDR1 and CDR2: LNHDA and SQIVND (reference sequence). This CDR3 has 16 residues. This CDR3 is CASSIVGGLAWNEQFF. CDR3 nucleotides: TGTGCCAGTAGTATAGTTGGGGGACTAGCGTGGAATGAGCAGTTCTTC. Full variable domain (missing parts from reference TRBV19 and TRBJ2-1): DGGITQSPKYLFRKEGQNVTLSCEQNLNHDAMYWYRQDPGQGLRLIYYSQIVNDFQKGDIAEGYSVSREKKESFPLTVTSAQKNPTAFYLCASSIVGGLAWNEQFFGPGTRLTVL.

CDR3 loop: CASQLGVGGMNTEAFF. The CDR3 bases are TGCGCCAGCCAACTTGGGGTAGGAGGGATGAACACTGAAGCTTTCTTT. V is TRBV5-1 and J is TRBJ1-1; D uncertain. Trimming removed 7 bases from V and 0 bases from J, with 19 bases in between. The CDR3 loop spans 16 amino acids. The germline gives CDR1 SGHRS, CDR2 YFSETQ.

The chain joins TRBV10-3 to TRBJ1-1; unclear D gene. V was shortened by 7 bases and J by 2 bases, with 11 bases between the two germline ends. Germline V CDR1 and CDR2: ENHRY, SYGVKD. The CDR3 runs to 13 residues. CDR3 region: CAITELSNTEAFF. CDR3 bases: TGTGCCATCACAGAGTTATCAAACACTGAAGCTTTCTTT.

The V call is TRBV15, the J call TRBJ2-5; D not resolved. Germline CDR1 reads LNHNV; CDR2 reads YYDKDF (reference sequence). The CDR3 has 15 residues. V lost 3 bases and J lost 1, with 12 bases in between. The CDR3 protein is CATSSPLELQETQYF. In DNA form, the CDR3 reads TGTGCCACCAGCAGCCCCCTAGAGCTCCAAGAGACCCAGTACTTC.

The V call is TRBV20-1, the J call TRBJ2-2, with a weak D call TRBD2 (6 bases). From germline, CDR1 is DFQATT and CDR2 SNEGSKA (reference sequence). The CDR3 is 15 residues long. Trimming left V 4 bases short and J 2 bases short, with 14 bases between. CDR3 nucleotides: TGCAGTGCTATTGACGCGGGGACCAACACCGGGGAGCTGTTTTTT. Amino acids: CSAIDAGTNTGELFF.

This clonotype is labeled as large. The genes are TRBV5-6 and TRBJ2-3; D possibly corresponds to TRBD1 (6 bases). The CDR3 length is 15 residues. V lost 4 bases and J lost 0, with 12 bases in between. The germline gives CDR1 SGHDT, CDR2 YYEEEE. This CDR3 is CASSQDSRSTDTQYF. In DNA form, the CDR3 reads TGTGCCAGCAGCCAGGACAGCAGAAGCACAGATACGCAGTATTTT.

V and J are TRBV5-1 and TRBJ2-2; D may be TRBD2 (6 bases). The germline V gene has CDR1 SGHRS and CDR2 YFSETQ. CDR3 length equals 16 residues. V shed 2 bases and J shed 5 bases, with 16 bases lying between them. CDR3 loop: CASSFGRTQATGELFF. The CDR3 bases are TGCGCCAGCAGCTTTGGGAGGACACAGGCGACCGGGGAGCTGTTTTTT.

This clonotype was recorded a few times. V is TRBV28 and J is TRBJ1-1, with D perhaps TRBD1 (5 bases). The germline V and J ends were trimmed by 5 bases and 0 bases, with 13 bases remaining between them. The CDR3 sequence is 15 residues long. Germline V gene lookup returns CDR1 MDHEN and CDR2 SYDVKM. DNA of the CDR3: TGTGCCAGCAGTGGGGCGGTAGGCATGAACACTGAAGCTTTCTTT. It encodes CASSGAVGMNTEAFF.

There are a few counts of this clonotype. In DNA form, the CDR3 reads TGTGCCAGCAGCTTATCTCAGGGTTCCAACGAGCAGTACTTC. This encodes CASSLSQGSNEQYF. V usage is TRBV7-2 and J usage is TRBJ2-7; D is perhaps TRBD1 (5 bases). The CDR3 is made up of 14 amino acids. The V end was cut by 2 bases, the J end by 5 bases, with 13 bases between. Per the germline V gene, CDR1 is SGHTA and CDR2 is FQGNSA.

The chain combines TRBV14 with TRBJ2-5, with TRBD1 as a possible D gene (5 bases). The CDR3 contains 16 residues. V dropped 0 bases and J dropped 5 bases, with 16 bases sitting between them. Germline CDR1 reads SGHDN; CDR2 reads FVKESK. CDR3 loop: CASSQDPAGRFETQYF. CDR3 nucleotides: TGTGCCAGCAGCCAAGATCCCGCAGGGCGATTCGAGACCCAGTACTTC.